One TCR beta chain is described in this entry. Its target is unknown. This entry comes from a study of T cells after yellow fever vaccination. From the 5' RACE reads, TCRdb called clonotypes with MiXCR, one entry per CDR3 protein. This table holds approximately 300,000 distinct CDR3 sequences, about 10% found once. The study, taken as a whole, reports: Researchers cautioned that FACS-sorted repertoires could harbor abundant clonotypes contaminating from the bulk population. Clonotypes shared by both compartments, CD4 and CD8, made up a small share. At 95% to 96% for CD4 and over 80% for CD8, most primary-vaccination clones showed up again after the booster.

The TCR was taken from a young man who received the YFV17D yellow fever vaccine. The material was CD4+ T cells sorted from PBMCs, obtained 45 days after the yellow fever booster vaccination.

This CDR3 reads CASRDVNTEAFF. CDR3 nucleotide sequence: TGTGCCAGCAGGGATGTGAACACTGAAGCTTTCTTT. The V gene is TRBV6-2 or TRBV6-3, the J gene TRBJ1-1, with D uncertain. With 6 bases removed from V and 0 bases from J, the gap between germline ends came to 5 bases. The CDR3 has 12 residues. Germline-derived CDR1 and CDR2 are MNHEY and SVGEGT.